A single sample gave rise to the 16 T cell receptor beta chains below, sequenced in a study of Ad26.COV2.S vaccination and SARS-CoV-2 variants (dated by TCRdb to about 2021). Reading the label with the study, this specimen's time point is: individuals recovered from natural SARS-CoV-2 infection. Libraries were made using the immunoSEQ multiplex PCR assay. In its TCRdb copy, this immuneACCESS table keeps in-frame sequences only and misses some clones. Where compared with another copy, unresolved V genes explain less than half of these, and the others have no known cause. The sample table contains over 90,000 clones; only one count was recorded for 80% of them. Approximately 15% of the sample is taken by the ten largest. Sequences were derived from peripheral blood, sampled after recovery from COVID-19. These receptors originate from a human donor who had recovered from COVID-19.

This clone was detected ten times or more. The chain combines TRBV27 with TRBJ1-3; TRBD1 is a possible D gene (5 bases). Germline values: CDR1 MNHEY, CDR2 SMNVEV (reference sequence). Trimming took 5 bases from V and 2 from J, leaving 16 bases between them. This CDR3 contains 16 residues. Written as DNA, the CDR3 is TGTGCCAGCAGTCCTATCGGGACTCGTGCTGGAAACACCATATATTTT. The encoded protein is CASSPIGTRAGNTIYF.

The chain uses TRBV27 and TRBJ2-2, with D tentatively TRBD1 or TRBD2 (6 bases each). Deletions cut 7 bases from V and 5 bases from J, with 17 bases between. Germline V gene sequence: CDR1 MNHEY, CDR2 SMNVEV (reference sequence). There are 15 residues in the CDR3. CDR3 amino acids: CASTIFWGATGELFF. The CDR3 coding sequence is TGTGCCAGCACTATATTTTGGGGGGCAACCGGGGAGCTGTTTTTT.

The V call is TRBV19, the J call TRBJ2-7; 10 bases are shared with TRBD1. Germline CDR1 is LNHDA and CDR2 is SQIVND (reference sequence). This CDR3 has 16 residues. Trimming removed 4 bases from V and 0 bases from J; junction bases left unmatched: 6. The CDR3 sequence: CASSRLWTGGSYEQYF. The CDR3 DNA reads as TGTGCCAGTAGTAGACTATGGACAGGGGGCTCCTACGAGCAGTACTTC.

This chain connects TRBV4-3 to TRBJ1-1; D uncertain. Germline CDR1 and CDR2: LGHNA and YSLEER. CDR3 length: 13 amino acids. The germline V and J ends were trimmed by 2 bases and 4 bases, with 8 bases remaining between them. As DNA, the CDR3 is TGCGCCAGCAGCCAAAATTCTTTCACTGAAGCTTTCTTT. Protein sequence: CASSQNSFTEAFF.

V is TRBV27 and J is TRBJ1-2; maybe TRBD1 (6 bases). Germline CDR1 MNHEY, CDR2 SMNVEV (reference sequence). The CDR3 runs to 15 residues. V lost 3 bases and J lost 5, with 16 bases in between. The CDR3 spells CASSFRQGQTYGYTF. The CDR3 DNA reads TGTGCCAGCAGTTTCAGGCAAGGACAGACGTATGGCTACACCTTC.

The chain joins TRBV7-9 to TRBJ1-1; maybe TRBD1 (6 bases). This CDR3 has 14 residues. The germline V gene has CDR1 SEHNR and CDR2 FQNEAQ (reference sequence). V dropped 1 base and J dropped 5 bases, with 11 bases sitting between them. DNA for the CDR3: TGTGCCAGCAGCTTAGGGGGGCGCGGGACTGAAGCTTTCTTT. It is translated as CASSLGGRGTEAFF.

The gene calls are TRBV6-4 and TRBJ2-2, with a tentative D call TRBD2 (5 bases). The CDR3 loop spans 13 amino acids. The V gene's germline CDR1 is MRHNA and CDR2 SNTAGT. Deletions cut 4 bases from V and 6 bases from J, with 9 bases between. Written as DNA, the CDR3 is TGTGCCAGCAGTGTCGAGGAGGCCGGGGAGCTGTTTTTT. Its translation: CASSVEEAGELFF.

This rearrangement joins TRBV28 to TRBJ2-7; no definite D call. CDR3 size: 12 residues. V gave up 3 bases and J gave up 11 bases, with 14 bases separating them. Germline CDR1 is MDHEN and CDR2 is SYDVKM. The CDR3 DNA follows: TGTGCCAGCAGTTTGGCCTCTAGTTTGGAGTACTTC. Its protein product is CASSLASSLEYF.

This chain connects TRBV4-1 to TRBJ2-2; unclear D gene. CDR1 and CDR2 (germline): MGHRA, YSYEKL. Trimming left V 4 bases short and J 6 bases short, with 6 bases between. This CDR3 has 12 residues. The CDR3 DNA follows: TGCGCCAGCAGCCCCACCCCCGGGGAGCTGTTTTTT. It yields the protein CASSPTPGELFF.

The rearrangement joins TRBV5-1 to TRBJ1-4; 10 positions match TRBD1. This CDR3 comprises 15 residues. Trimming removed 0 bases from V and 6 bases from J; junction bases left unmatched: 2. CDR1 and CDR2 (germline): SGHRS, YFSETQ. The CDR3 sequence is CASSLDGQGDEKLFF. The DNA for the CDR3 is TGCGCCAGCAGCTTGGATGGACAGGGGGATGAAAAACTGTTTTTT.

The CDR3 sequence is CASSFGGSVSYEQYF. CDR3 nucleotides: TGTGCCAGCAGCTTCGGGGGCTCGGTCTCCTACGAGCAGTACTTC. The J gene is TRBJ2-7, the V gene TRBV7-2; D possibly matches TRBD1 or TRBD2 (6 bases each). The CDR3 has 15 residues. V dropped 3 bases and J dropped 0 bases, with 12 bases sitting between them. Germline V gene sequence: CDR1 SGHTA, CDR2 FQGNSA. Full variable domain (outside the CDR3, taken from reference TRBV7-2 and TRBJ2-7): GAGVSQSPSNKVTEKGKDVELRCDPISGHTALYWYRQSLGQGLEFLIYFQGNSAPDKSGLPSDRFSAERTGGSVSTLTIQRTQQEDSAVYLCASSFGGSVSYEQYFGPGTRLTVT.

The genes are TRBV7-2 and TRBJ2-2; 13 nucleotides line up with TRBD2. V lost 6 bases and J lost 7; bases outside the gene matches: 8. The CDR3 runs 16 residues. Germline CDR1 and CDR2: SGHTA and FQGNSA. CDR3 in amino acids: CASRGTSGGVDGELFF. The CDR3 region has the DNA TGTGCCAGCAGAGGAACTAGCGGGGGGGTTGACGGGGAGCTGTTTTTT.

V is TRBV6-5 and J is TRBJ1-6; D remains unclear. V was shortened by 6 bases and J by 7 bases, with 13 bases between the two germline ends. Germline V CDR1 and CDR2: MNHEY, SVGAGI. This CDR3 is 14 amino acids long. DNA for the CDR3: TGTGCCAGCAGCCTTGTCACTGGCAATTCACCCCTCCACTTT. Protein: CASSLVTGNSPLHF.

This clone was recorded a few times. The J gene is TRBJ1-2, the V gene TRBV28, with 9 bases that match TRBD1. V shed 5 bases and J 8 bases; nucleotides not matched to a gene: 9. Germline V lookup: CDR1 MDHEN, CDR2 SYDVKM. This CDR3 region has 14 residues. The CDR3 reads CASSSPGQGSGYTF. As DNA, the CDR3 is TGTGCCAGCAGTAGCCCGGGACAGGGTTCCGGCTACACCTTC.

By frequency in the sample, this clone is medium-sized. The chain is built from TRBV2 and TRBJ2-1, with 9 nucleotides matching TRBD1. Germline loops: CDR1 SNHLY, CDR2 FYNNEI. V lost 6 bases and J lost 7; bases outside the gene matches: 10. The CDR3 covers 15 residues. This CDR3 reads CASRTGTGNWNEQFF. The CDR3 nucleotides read TGTGCCAGCAGGACCGGGACAGGGAATTGGAATGAGCAGTTCTTC.

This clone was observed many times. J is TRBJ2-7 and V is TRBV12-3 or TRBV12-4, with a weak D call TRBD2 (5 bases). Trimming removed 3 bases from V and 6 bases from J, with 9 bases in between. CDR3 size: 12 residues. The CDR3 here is CASSLSAGEQYF. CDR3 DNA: TGTGCCAGCAGTTTGAGCGCGGGCGAGCAGTACTTC.